The rows below give T cell receptor beta chains drawn from one sample of a study of Graves' ophthalmopathy and Graves' hyperthyroidism. TCRdb reanalysed the multiplex PCR reads using MiXCR and keeps one entry per CDR3 protein. Among hundreds of thousands of distinct CDR3 sequences listed, about 21% were seen once. The sample consisted of peripheral blood. These receptors were collected from a woman under 30 with stable Graves' hyperthyroidism. The CDR3 runs from the conserved cysteine through the conserved F or W. The order of the fields is J gene, V gene, D gene, CDR3 protein. D genes are given only for firm matches.

TRBJ1-1 | TRBV2 | - | CASTLRNLMNTEAFF
TRBJ2-7 | TRBV5-1 | TRBD1 | CASSLETGGAAYEQYF
TRBJ1-6 | TRBV15 | - | CATSRARTPDSPLHF
TRBJ2-7 | TRBV20-1 | TRBD1 | CSAPGQGTVEQYF
TRBJ2-2 | TRBV19 | - | CASSIDRGSGNTGELFF
TRBJ1-2 | TRBV4-1 | TRBD1 | CASSQGLRQGDGGYTF
TRBJ2-5 | TRBV20-1 | - | CSARTGSKETQYF
TRBJ2-5 | TRBV10-1 | TRBD2 | CASTPRLAGGVQETQYF
TRBJ2-3 | TRBV12-3/TRBV12-4 | - | CASSLERGTDTQYF
TRBJ1-1 | TRBV6-5 | - | CASSYGHRVDTEAFF